One sample yielded the 18 T cell receptor beta chains listed below, sequenced in a study of cytomegalovirus exposure and HLA in healthy donors. The PCR was carried out with 60 Vbeta primers and 13 Jbeta primers. Here immunoSEQ multiplex PCR was the method, and the copy in TCRdb shows in-frame clones only, minus some. The sample yields about 160,000 clones, about two thirds seen once. Sequences were obtained from PBMCs. These receptors all come from a woman aged 25 to 39 in good health and CMV-seronegative.

The chain combines TRBV2 with TRBJ1-5; D might be TRBD1 (6 bases). Trimming cost V 6 bases and J 7 bases, with 16 bases left between them. The CDR3 contains 14 residues. Germline V lookup: CDR1 SNHLY, CDR2 FYNNEI. CDR3 coding DNA: TGTGCCAGCAGACCCACAGGGCAGGGGCAGCCCCAGCATTTT. Amino acids: CASRPTGQGQPQHF. Supplemented by reference TRBV2 and TRBJ1-5, the full variable domain reads EPEVTQTPSHQVTQMGQEVILRCVPISNHLYFYWYRQILGQKVEFLVSFYNNEISEKSEIFDDQFSVERPDGSNFTLKIRSTKLEDSAMYFCASRPTGQGQPQHFGDGTRLSIL.

The J gene is TRBJ2-1, the V gene TRBV4-2; D possibly corresponds to TRBD2 (6 bases). Between the trimmed V and J ends, which lost 0 bases and 7 bases, there was a span of 13 bases. This CDR3 has 15 residues. CDR1 and CDR2 (germline): LGHNA, YNFKEQ. The CDR3 DNA is TGTGCCAGCAGCCAAGAAGACGGGAGCTCGAATGAGCAGTTCTTC. Its protein is CASSQEDGSSNEQFF.

This clone showed up just once. J is TRBJ1-2 and V is TRBV19; no clear D. V was clipped by 11 bases and J by 2 bases, with 18 bases between them. Germline values: CDR1 LNHDA, CDR2 SQIVND (reference sequence). The CDR3 loop spans 14 amino acids. The CDR3 coding sequence is TGTGCCTCCACTGGGTCGGCGGCAAACTATGGCTACACCTTC. The encoded protein is CASTGSAANYGYTF.

In this sample, this clone turned up a few times. The chain links TRBV9 to TRBJ2-1; D uncertain. Trimming took 3 bases from V and 4 from J, leaving 8 bases between them. CDR1 is SGDLS and CDR2 is YYNGEE in the germline V gene. The CDR3 extends over 13 amino acids. In DNA, the CDR3 is TGTGCCAGCAGCGCCCCTAGGTACAATGAGCAGTTCTTC. This codes for CASSAPRYNEQFF.

This clone has just a few counts. The V gene is TRBV7-3, the J gene TRBJ2-2; possible D gene TRBD2, 5 bases. CDR3 length: 18 residues. The germline V and J ends were trimmed by 2 bases and 0 bases, with 16 bases remaining between them. CDR1 and CDR2 from the germline V gene are SGHTA and FQGTGA. The CDR3 coding sequence is TGTGCCAGCAGCTTAGGGAGTGGGCGACCCTCGAACACCGGGGAGCTGTTTTTT. Residues: CASSLGSGRPSNTGELFF.

The chain links TRBV6-5 to TRBJ1-5; possibly TRBD1 for D (6 bases). Trimming removed 5 bases at V and 5 bases at J, with 13 bases between. The CDR3 runs to 14 residues. Germline CDR1 reads MNHEY; CDR2 reads SVGAGI. CDR3 coding DNA: TGTGCCAGCAGTGGGGGCACTACAGATCAGCCCCAGCATTTT. This translates into CASSGGTTDQPQHF.

The genes are TRBV4-2 and TRBJ1-1, with D possibly being TRBD1 (6 bases). From germline, CDR1 is LGHNA and CDR2 YNFKEQ. This CDR3 is built from 15 residues. The V end was cut by 0 bases, the J end by 3 bases, with 11 bases between. The CDR3 region is CASSQEGATDTEAFF. The CDR3 DNA sequence: TGTGCCAGCAGCCAAGAGGGGGCAACAGACACTGAAGCTTTCTTT.

This chain's CDR3 is CASRALAGVAQSSYNEQFF. The CDR3 region has the DNA TGTGCCAGCAGGGCCCTAGCGGGAGTTGCCCAGAGCTCCTACAATGAGCAGTTCTTC. The chain couples TRBV2 to TRBJ2-1; 10 bases are a match to TRBD2. Germline CDR1 reads SNHLY; CDR2 reads FYNNEI. V was pared by 6 bases and J by 0 bases, with 14 bases of the junction left unmatched. This CDR3 contains 19 residues.

The chain links TRBV2 to TRBJ2-1; tentative D call: TRBD2 (7 bases). CDR1 is SNHLY, CDR2 FYNNEI, per germline. The V end lost 11 bases, the J end lost 6 bases, and 17 bases lay between the germline ends. The CDR3 is 13 residues long. The CDR3 protein is CAGGGGVGNEQFF. As DNA, the CDR3 is TGTGCCGGAGGGGGGGGTGTCGGCAATGAGCAGTTCTTC.

The V call is TRBV13, the J call TRBJ2-1; possibly TRBD2 for D (7 bases). Germline CDR1 is PRHDT and CDR2 is FYEKMQ (reference sequence). V lost 8 bases, J lost 7 bases, and 21 bases lay in between. CDR3 length: 15 residues. As DNA, the CDR3 is TGTGCCAGCGAGAGACTAGGGCGGGGGCGAAATGAGCAGTTCTTC. Protein sequence: CASERLGRGRNEQFF. The entire variable domain, with the rest obtained from reference TRBV13 and TRBJ2-1, is as follows: AAGVIQSPRHLIKEKRETATLKCYPIPRHDTVYWYQQGPGQDPQFLISFYEKMQSDKGSIPDRFSAQQFSDYHSELNMSSLELGDSALYFCASERLGRGRNEQFFGPGTRLTVL.

This chain uses TRBV7-2 with TRBJ1-1; TRBD1 is a possible D gene (6 bases). The CDR3 runs 14 residues. V lost 7 bases and J lost 1, with 13 bases in between. Germline V gives CDR1 SGHTA, CDR2 FQGNSA. CDR3 sequence reads: CASNTWTENTEAFF. CDR3 in DNA: TGTGCCAGCAACACTTGGACAGAGAACACTGAAGCTTTCTTT.

The rearrangement links TRBV5-4 to TRBJ2-5; no clear D. Germline CDR1 is SGHNT and CDR2 is YYREEE (reference sequence). CDR3 size: 13 residues. V lost 1 base, J lost 1 base, and 5 bases lay in between. CDR3 loop: CASSLHSQETQYF. CDR3 nucleotides: TGTGCCAGCAGCTTGCACAGCCAAGAGACCCAGTACTTC.

The count of this clone is one. The genes are TRBV7-8 and TRBJ1-5; 9 bases align to TRBD1. CDR1 and CDR2 (germline): SGHVS, FQNEAQ. The length of the CDR3 is 16 residues. J gave up 5 bases and V 1 base, and 6 bases lay outside the gene matches. The CDR3 sequence: CASSLEGTGFYQPQHF. CDR3 DNA sequence: TGTGCCAGCAGCTTAGAAGGGACAGGGTTCTATCAGCCCCAGCATTTT.

This chain connects TRBV4-1 to TRBJ2-5; 9 bases match TRBD2. Germline trimming cut 1 base from V and 1 base from J; bases unmatched to any gene: 7. Per germline, CDR1 MGHRA and CDR2 YSYEKL. The CDR3 contains 17 residues. Here the CDR3 reads CASSQGGASGTQETQYF. The CDR3 nucleotides read TGCGCCAGCAGCCAAGGGGGGGCTAGCGGGACCCAAGAGACCCAGTACTTC.

The chain links TRBV28 to TRBJ2-1, with a possible D match to TRBD1 (6 bases). The germline V and J ends were trimmed by 6 bases and 6 bases, with 18 bases remaining between them. This CDR3 contains 15 residues. In germline, CDR1 is MDHEN, CDR2 SYDVKM. CDR3 amino acids: CASSRTVDPLNEQFF. The CDR3 coding sequence is TGTGCCAGCAGCCGGACAGTTGACCCTCTCAATGAGCAGTTCTTC. The full variable domain, in which reference TRBV28 and TRBJ2-1 provide the parts outside the CDR3, is DVKVTQSSRYLVKRTGEKVFLECVQDMDHENMFWYRQDPGLGLRLIYFSYDVKMKEKGDIPEGYSVSREKKERFSLILESASTNQTSMYLCASSRTVDPLNEQFFGPGTRLTVL.

The chain links TRBV27 to TRBJ2-1; tentatively, D is TRBD1 (7 bases). The CDR3 totals 16 residues. The V end lost 6 bases, the J end lost 1 base, and 16 bases lay between the germline ends. Germline V gives CDR1 MNHEY, CDR2 SMNVEV (reference sequence). The DNA of the CDR3 is TGTGCCAGCAGCCAAACTCAGGGGGGTTCCTACAATGAGCAGTTCTTC. Translation: CASSQTQGGSYNEQFF.

V usage is TRBV27 and J usage is TRBJ2-3; 11 bases are shared with TRBD2. CDR3 length: 16 residues. The ends lost 2 bases at V and 7 bases at J; junction bases unmatched: 8. CDR1 and CDR2 (germline): MNHEY, SMNVEV (reference sequence). The CDR3 reads CASSLIAGGPPNTQYF. The CDR3 DNA follows: TGTGCCAGCAGTTTAATAGCGGGAGGGCCGCCAAATACGCAGTATTTT.

This chain uses TRBV7-6 with TRBJ2-5; the D gene is possibly TRBD2 (6 bases). V lost 8 bases and J lost 0, with 13 bases in between. Germline CDR1 is SGHVS and CDR2 is FNYEAQ. CDR3 length: 14 amino acids. CDR3 sequence (DNA): TGTGCCAGCGGGAAGGGACTGGACCAAGAGACCCAGTACTTC. Protein sequence: CASGKGLDQETQYF. Full variable domain (rest looked up from reference TRBV7-6 and TRBJ2-5): GAGVSQSPRYKVTKRGQDVALRCDPISGHVSLYWYRQALGQGPEFLTYFNYEAQQDKSGLPNDRFSAERPEGSISTLTIQRTEQRDSAMYRCASGKGLDQETQYFGPGTRLLVL.